Listed here are 5 T cell receptor beta chains from one sample, sequenced in a study of glioma-infiltrating T cells after dendritic cell vaccination. The assay was immunoSEQ multiplex PCR, and TCRdb's table has in-frame clones only and misses some. The data contain 85,000 or so clones, 85% of them seen just once; the ten biggest clones take up 8.5%. Indicated time point: after dendritic cell vaccination, including at tumor progression/relapse. The source material was blood, sampled after dendritic cell vaccination. The receptor set was obtained from a human donor with glioblastoma.

The rearrangement uses TRBV23-1 and TRBJ2-7; TRBD1 aligns across 7 bases. TRBV23-1 is an ORF for which the function is uncertain. The ends lost 5 bases at V and 4 bases at J; junction bases unmatched: 5. The CDR3 has 13 amino acids. The CDR3 DNA follows: TGCGCCAGCAGTATGGGACAGATGTACGAGCAGTACTTC. Protein: CASSMGQMYEQYF.

This chain connects TRBV30 to TRBJ2-5, with a weak D call TRBD1 (7 bases). This CDR3 has 15 residues. The germline V and J ends were trimmed by 1 base and 0 bases, with 12 bases remaining between them. CDR1 and CDR2 (germline): GTSNPN, SVGIG (reference sequence). CDR3 sequence reads: CAWSEGGQHQETQYF. In DNA, the CDR3 is TGTGCCTGGAGTGAGGGGGGACAGCACCAAGAGACCCAGTACTTC.

This chain joins TRBV6-1 and TRBJ1-2; TRBD1 matches at 9 bases. Germline lookup yields CDR1 MNHNS and CDR2 SASEGT. Trimming removed 7 bases from V and 5 bases from J; junction bases left unmatched: 8. The CDR3 extends over 14 amino acids. The CDR3 sequence: CASNSGDRAYGYTF. CDR3 DNA: TGTGCCAGCAATAGTGGGGACAGGGCATATGGCTACACCTTC.

The rearrangement uses TRBV28 and TRBJ1-4; tentative D call: TRBD1 (6 bases). This CDR3 contains 13 residues. V lost 7 bases and J lost 7, with 13 bases in between. Germline V gene data show CDR1 as MDHEN and CDR2 as SYDVKM. CDR3 in amino acids: CASNSGGPEKLFF. CDR3 bases: TGTGCCAGCAACTCCGGGGGGCCTGAAAAACTGTTTTTT.

Only one count was recorded for this clone. This chain joins TRBV19 and TRBJ1-1; 8 bases align to TRBD1. The trim removed 6 bases at V and 2 bases at J, leaving 8 bases unmatched. Germline V gives CDR1 LNHDA, CDR2 SQIVND (reference sequence). The CDR3 length is 15 residues. The CDR3 loop is CASRDRDFLNTEAFF. The CDR3 DNA reads TGTGCCAGTAGGGACAGGGATTTTCTTAACACTGAAGCTTTCTTT.